The clone carrying this T cell receptor beta chain has at least ten counts. Peripheral blood was collected from the related graft donor on the marrow donation day. Some clones are missing from TCRdb's copy, which holds only in-frame ones; the method was immunoSEQ multiplex PCR. This sample has approximately 30,000 clones, each found more than once. The V gene end was trimmed by 4 bases and the J gene end by 7 bases; junction bases not matched to a gene: 8. CDR1 is SGHTA and CDR2 is FQGTGA in the germline V gene. The CDR3 spans 15 residues. This sample stems from a study of T cells after posttransplantation cyclophosphamide.

The sequenced material came from PBMCs. This TCR derives from a woman aged 45-59 years in good health and a related stem cell transplant donor. V gene TRBV7-3 combines with J gene TRBJ2-1; 9 bases are a match to TRBD1. The CDR3 here is CASSSTDRGGNEQFF. In DNA, the CDR3 is TGTGCCAGCAGCTCAACGGACAGGGGAGGGAATGAGCAGTTCTTC. The variable domain in full, with the rest retrieved from reference TRBV7-3 and TRBJ2-1, is GAGVSQTPSNKVTEKGKYVELRCDPISGHTALYWYRQSLGQGPEFLIYFQGTGAADDSGLPNDRFFAVRPEGSVSTLKIQRTERGDSAVYLCASSSTDRGGNEQFFGPGTRLTVL.